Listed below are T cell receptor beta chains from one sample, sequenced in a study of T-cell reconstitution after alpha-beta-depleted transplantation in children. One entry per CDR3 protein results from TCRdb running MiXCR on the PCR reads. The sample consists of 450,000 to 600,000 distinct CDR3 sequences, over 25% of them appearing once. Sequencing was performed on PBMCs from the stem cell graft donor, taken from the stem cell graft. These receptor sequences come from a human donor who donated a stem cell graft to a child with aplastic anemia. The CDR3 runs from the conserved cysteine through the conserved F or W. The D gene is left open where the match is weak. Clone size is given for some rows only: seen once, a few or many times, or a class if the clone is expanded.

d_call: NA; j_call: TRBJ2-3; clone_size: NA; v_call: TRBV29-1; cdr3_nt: TGCAGCACACAGGGAGGGGCAGATACGCAGTATTTT; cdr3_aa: CSTQGGADTQYF
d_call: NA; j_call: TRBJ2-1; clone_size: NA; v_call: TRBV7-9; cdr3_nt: TGTGCCAGCAGCTTAGAGGGGGAGTTTGATGAGCAGTTCTTC; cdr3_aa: CASSLEGEFDEQFF
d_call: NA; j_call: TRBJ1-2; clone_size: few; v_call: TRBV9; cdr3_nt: TGTGCCAGCAGCGCCCTTAACTATGGCTACACCTTC; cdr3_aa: CASSALNYGYTF
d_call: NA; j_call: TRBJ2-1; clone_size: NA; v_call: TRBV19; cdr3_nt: TGTGCCAGTAGTATTCTTAGCGGTAGCTCCTACAATGAGCAGTTCTTC; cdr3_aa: CASSILSGSSYNEQFF
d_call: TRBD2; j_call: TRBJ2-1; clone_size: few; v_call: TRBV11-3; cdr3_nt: TGTGCCAGCAGCTTGGGACTAGCGCTCGGAGCCTACAATGAGCAGTTCTTC; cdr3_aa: CASSLGLALGAYNEQFF
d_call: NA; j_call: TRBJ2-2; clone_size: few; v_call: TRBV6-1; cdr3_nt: TGTGCCAGCAGTGAGCCGGGACGTATGGCCGGGGAGCTGTTTTTT; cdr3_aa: CASSEPGRMAGELFF
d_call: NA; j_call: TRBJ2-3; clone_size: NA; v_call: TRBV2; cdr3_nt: TGTGCCAGCAGTGAGAGTTTGGGTAGCACGTCTAGCACAGATACGCAGTATTTT; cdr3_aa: CASSESLGSTSSTDTQYF
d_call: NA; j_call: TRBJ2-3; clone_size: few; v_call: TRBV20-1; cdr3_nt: TGCAGTGCTAGCGGGAATGGGGATACGCAGTATTTT; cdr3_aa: CSASGNGDTQYF
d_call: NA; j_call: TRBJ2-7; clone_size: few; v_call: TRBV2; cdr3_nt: TGTGCCAGCAGTGAAGCGGACCCTAGTTCCCTCCGAGACGAGCAGTACTTC; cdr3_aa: CASSEADPSSLRDEQYF
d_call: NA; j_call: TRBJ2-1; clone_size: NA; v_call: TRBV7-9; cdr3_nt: TGTGCCAGCAGCTTTGGGCTCCAGGGCAATGAGCAGTTCTTC; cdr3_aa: CASSFGLQGNEQFF
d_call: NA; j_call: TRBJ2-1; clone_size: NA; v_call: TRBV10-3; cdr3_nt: TGTGCCATCAGTGAGTCTGGGCGGGATAAGGCTGAGCAGTTCTTC; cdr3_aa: CAISESGRDKAEQFF
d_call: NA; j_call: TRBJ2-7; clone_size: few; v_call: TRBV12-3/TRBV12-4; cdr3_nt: TGTGCCAGCAGGTTAAACAGGGCCCCCTACGAGCAGTACTTC; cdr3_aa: CASRLNRAPYEQYF
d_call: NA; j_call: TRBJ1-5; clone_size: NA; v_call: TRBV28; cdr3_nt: TGTGCCAGCAGTTTGTACCGGGCCCAGCATTTT; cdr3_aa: CASSLYRAQHF
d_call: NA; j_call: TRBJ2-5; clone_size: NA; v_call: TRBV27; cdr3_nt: TGTGCCAGCAGTTGGGGGAACCAAGAGACCCAGTACTTC; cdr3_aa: CASSWGNQETQYF
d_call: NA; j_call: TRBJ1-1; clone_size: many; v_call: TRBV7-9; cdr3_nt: TGTGCCCCTACTGAAGGGTATGACACTGAAGCTTTCTTT; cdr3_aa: CAPTEGYDTEAFF
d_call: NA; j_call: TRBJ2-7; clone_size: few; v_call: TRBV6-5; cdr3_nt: TGTGCCAGCAGTTCTACGGGGTACGACGAGCAGTACTTC; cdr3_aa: CASSSTGYDEQYF